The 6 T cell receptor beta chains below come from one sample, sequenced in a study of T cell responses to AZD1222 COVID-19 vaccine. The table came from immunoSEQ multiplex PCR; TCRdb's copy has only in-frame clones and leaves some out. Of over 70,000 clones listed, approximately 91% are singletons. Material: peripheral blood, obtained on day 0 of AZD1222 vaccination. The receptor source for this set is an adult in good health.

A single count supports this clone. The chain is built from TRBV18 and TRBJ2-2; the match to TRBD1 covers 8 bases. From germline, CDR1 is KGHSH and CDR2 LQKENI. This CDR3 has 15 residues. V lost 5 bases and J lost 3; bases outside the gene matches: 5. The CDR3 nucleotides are TGTGCCAGCTCATCGACAGGGGCGGACACCGGGGAGCTGTTTTTT. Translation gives CASSSTGADTGELFF. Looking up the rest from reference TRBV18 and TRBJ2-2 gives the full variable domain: NAGVMQNPRHLVRRRGQEARLRCSPMKGHSHVYWYRQLPEEGLKFMVYLQKENIIDESGMPKERFSAEFPKEGPSILRIQQVVRGDSAAYFCASSSTGADTGELFFGEGSRLTVL.

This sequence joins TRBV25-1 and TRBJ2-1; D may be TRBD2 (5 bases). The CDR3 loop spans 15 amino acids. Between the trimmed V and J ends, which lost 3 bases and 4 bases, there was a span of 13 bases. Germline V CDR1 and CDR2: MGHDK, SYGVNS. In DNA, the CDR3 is TGTGCCAGCAGTGAGACGGGGAGTACTTACAATGAGCAGTTCTTC. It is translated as CASSETGSTYNEQFF.

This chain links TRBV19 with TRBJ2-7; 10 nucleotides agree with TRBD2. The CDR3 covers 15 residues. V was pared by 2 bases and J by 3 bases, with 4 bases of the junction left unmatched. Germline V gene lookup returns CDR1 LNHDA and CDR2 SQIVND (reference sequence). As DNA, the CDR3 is TGTGCCAGTAGTATACAGGTAGCGGGAGGCTACGAGCAGTACTTC. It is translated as CASSIQVAGGYEQYF.

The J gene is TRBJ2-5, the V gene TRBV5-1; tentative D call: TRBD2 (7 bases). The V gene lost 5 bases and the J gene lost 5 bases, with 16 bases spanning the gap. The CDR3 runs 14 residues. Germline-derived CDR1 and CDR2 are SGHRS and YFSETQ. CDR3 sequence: CASRRGGEDETQYF. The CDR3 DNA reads TGCGCCAGCAGAAGGGGGGGCGAGGACGAGACCCAGTACTTC.

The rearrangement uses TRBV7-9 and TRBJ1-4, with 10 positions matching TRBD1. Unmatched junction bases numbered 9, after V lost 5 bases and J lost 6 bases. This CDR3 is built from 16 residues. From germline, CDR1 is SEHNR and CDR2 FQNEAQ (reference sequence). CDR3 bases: TGTGCCAGCAGCCCCGGGACAGGGGTAGATTATGAAAAACTGTTTTTT. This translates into CASSPGTGVDYEKLFF.

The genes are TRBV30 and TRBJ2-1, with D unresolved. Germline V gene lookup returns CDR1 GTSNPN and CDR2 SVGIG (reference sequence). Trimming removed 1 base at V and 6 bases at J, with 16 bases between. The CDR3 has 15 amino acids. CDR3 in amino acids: CAWSDEGRSSNEQFF. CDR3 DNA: TGTGCCTGGAGTGACGAAGGTCGATCATCCAATGAGCAGTTCTTC.